The next 17 T cell receptor beta chains were all read from a single sample in a study of blood T cells in healthy people across ages. It was with a sample-barcoded 5' primer and a J-beta primer mix that a second PCR of roughly 7 to 12 cycles was run. TCRdb passed the 5' RACE reads through MiXCR, listing each CDR3 protein once. Of more than 650,000 distinct CDR3 sequences listed, about a fifth are singletons. The sample consisted of blood. These receptors were obtained from a man aged 70-80 years in good health.

The chain uses TRBV5-1 and TRBJ1-1; D call uncertain. Trimming took 4 bases from V and 1 from J, leaving 8 bases between them. CDR1 is SGHRS and CDR2 is YFSETQ in the germline V gene. The CDR3 contains 13 residues. In DNA form, the CDR3 reads TGCGCCAGCAGCCGGATGGGGAACACTGAAGCTTTCTTT. As protein: CASSRMGNTEAFF.

The chain recombines TRBV5-1 with TRBJ2-2, with unresolved D. V lost 2 bases and J lost 7, with 12 bases in between. Germline V CDR1 and CDR2: SGHRS, YFSETQ. This CDR3 is built from 14 residues. CDR3 region: CASSFDGRSGELFF. The DNA for the CDR3 is TGCGCCAGCAGCTTCGACGGTCGGAGCGGGGAGCTGTTTTTT.

The sample holds a few counts of this clonotype. The gene calls are TRBV20-1 and TRBJ2-5, with 7 bases aligning to TRBD2. Germline CDR1 DFQATT, CDR2 SNEGSKA (reference sequence). CDR3 length equals 12 residues. With V trimmed by 7 bases and J by 7 bases, 9 bases remained unmatched. The CDR3 is CSVPRGEVTQYF. In DNA, the CDR3 is TGCAGTGTTCCACGGGGGGAAGTGACCCAGTACTTC.

The CDR3 DNA reads TGTGCCAGCAGTGAGTTTCCGCCCTCCTACGAGCAGTACTTC. Translating gives CASSEFPPSYEQYF. The chain recombines TRBV6-1 with TRBJ2-7; D gene unclear. Trimming removed 3 bases at V and 0 bases at J, with 9 bases between. The CDR3 extends over 14 amino acids. In germline, CDR1 is MNHNS, CDR2 SASEGT.

The chain links TRBV6-6 to TRBJ2-3, with D tentatively TRBD1 (6 bases). CDR1 and CDR2 from the germline V gene are MNHNY and SVGAGI (reference sequence). Between the trimmed V and J ends, which lost 7 bases and 3 bases, there was a span of 14 bases. CDR3 size: 14 residues. This chain's CDR3 is CASTVRGRTDTQYF. DNA of the CDR3: TGTGCCAGCACCGTCAGGGGAAGGACAGATACGCAGTATTTT.

The CDR3 bases are TGTGCCAGTAGTCTCCAGCCCGGGGGACCCTACGAGCAGTACTTC. Its protein is CASSLQPGGPYEQYF. This sequence joins TRBV19 and TRBJ2-1, with D tentatively TRBD2 (6 bases). The tail of the sequence fits TRBJ2-7 better, so the J call may be wrong. The germline V gene encodes CDR1 LNHDA and CDR2 SQIVND (reference sequence). This CDR3 spans 15 amino acids.

In regard to this clonotype: One end of the junction does not line up with germline, which may come from a read error. The chain recombines TRBV6-5 with TRBJ2-1, with D uncertain. Germline CDR1 reads MNHEY; CDR2 reads SVGAGI. CDR3 length: 15 residues. CDR3 loop: CASRYSVGLNNEQFF. CDR3 sequence (DNA): TGTGCCAGCAGATACTCGGTTGGGTTGAACAATGAGCAGTTCTTC.

The sample holds a few counts of this clonotype. The chain recombines TRBV7-2 with TRBJ2-5; D uncertain. This CDR3 has 14 residues. Germline V gene lookup returns CDR1 SGHTA and CDR2 FQGNSA. V dropped 0 bases and J dropped 5 bases, with 10 bases sitting between them. The CDR3 region has the DNA TGTGCCAGCAGCTTAGCGATAGGTTTGGAGACCCAGTACTTC. Translation gives CASSLAIGLETQYF.

This clonotype was detected only a few times. The chain links TRBV7-9 to TRBJ2-3; 8 positions agree with TRBD2. Germline values: CDR1 SEHNR, CDR2 FQNEAQ (reference sequence). CDR3 length: 13 residues. J was trimmed by 7 bases and V by 7 bases; bases with no gene match: 7. The CDR3 region has the DNA TGTGCCAGCATTCGGGAGGGCCGGAATACGCAGTATTTT. It codes for CASIREGRNTQYF.

The chain carries TRBV27 and TRBJ2-3; 8 bases fit TRBD2. The CDR3 covers 14 residues. Germline V gives CDR1 MNHEY, CDR2 SMNVEV (reference sequence). V was clipped by 10 bases and J by 2 bases; unmatched bases: 8. The CDR3 reads CATNGGGITDTQYF. The CDR3 coding sequence is TGTGCCACCAACGGGGGGGGCATCACAGATACGCAGTATTTT.

This clonotype occurred a few times. This rearrangement joins TRBV5-1 to TRBJ2-2; 8 nucleotides agree with TRBD1. The V gene end was trimmed by 3 bases and the J gene end by 5 bases; junction bases not matched to a gene: 6. From germline, CDR1 is SGHRS and CDR2 YFSETQ. There are 15 residues in the CDR3. The CDR3 region has the DNA TGCGCCAGCAGCTCGGACAGGGCAGTTACCGGGGAGCTGTTTTTT. As protein: CASSSDRAVTGELFF.

This clonotype showed up many times. The chain uses TRBV27 and TRBJ2-5, with TRBD1 matching 10 bases. The J call is uncertain, as TRBJ2-7 better fits the DNA end. Germline V gives CDR1 MNHEY, CDR2 SMNVEV (reference sequence). This CDR3 is 18 amino acids long. The CDR3 DNA is TGTGCCAGCAGTTCAGAACCCCGACTGACAGGGGGCGCGTACGAGCAGTACTTC. This codes for CASSSEPRLTGGAYEQYF.

This clonotype came up a few times. V usage is TRBV2 and J usage is TRBJ2-5; D possibly corresponds to TRBD1 (6 bases). The DNA end favors TRBJ2-7, so the J call may be wrong. In germline, CDR1 is SNHLY, CDR2 FYNNEI. This CDR3 contains 12 residues. CDR3 sequence reads: CASNRDPIEQYF. For the CDR3, the DNA is TGTGCCAGCAACAGGGACCCTATCGAGCAGTACTTC.

This clonotype was recorded a few times. The chain has TRBV28 and TRBJ2-3, with a possible D match to TRBD1 (6 bases). V lost 4 bases, J lost 2 bases, and 10 bases lay in between. This CDR3 contains 14 residues. Germline V gene data show CDR1 as MDHEN and CDR2 as SYDVKM. CDR3 loop: CASSSGGHTDTQYF. The CDR3, as DNA: TGTGCCAGCAGTTCTGGGGGACACACAGATACGCAGTATTTT.

This clonotype appeared a few times. The chain joins TRBV28 to TRBJ2-7; D gene unclear. This CDR3 has 13 residues. Per the germline V gene, CDR1 is MDHEN and CDR2 is SYDVKM. The V end lost 4 bases, the J end lost 1 base, and 8 bases lay between the germline ends. CDR3: CASSSGRSYEQYF. CDR3 nucleotide sequence: TGTGCCAGCAGTTCCGGCAGATCCTACGAGCAGTACTTC.

This clonotype has more than one count but fewer than ten. J is TRBJ2-7 and V is TRBV6-2 or TRBV6-3; D call uncertain. Germline V lookup: CDR1 MNHEY, CDR2 SVGEGT. The CDR3 is 12 residues long. Trimming removed 5 bases at V and 3 bases at J, with 8 bases between. CDR3 coding DNA: TGTGCCAGCAGTAGAGTTGGCTACGAGCAGTACGTC. Protein product: CASSRVGYEQYV.

The chain carries TRBV12-3 or TRBV12-4 and TRBJ2-7, with TRBD1 matching over 12 bases. This CDR3 comprises 15 residues. V shed 7 bases and J 0 bases; nucleotides not matched to a gene: 4. CDR3 DNA sequence: TGTGCCAGCACCCAGGGACAGGGGGCCTCCTACGAGCAGTACTTC. Translating gives CASTQGQGASYEQYF.